These 4 T cell receptor beta chains were sequenced from one sample in a study of blood T cell repertoires in COVID-19. The data were produced by immunoSEQ multiplex PCR, yet TCRdb's version contains in-frame clones alone and is incomplete. This sample yields about 330,000 clones, of which roughly 90% are seen a single time; more than 3% belongs to the top ten. The sequencing sample was made of peripheral blood. The receptor source for this set is a woman in her forties or fifties with active or convalescent COVID-19.

The rearrangement joins TRBV15 to TRBJ2-1; D is unclear. The CDR3 loop spans 11 amino acids. CDR1 LNHNV and CDR2 YYDKDF come from the germline V gene (reference sequence). Trimming removed 5 bases at V and 6 bases at J, with 5 bases between. The CDR3 DNA reads TGTGCCACCAGCTTTCGCAATGAGCAGTTCTTC. Residues: CATSFRNEQFF. The full variable domain, in which reference TRBV15 and TRBJ2-1 provide the parts outside the CDR3, is DAMVIQNPRYQVTQFGKPVTLSCSQTLNHNVMYWYQQKSSQAPKLLFHYYDKDFNNEADTPDNFQSRRPNTSFCFLDIRSPGLGDTAMYLCATSFRNEQFFGPGTRLTVL.

This clone was seen more than once but under ten times. V usage is TRBV7-9 and J usage is TRBJ2-5, with 7 bases lining up with TRBD1. Per the germline V gene, CDR1 is SEHNR and CDR2 is FQNEAQ (reference sequence). There are 15 residues in the CDR3. V lost 0 bases to trimming and J lost 5 bases; unmatched junction nucleotides: 6. The CDR3 sequence is CASSLATGLDETQYF. Written as DNA, the CDR3 is TGTGCCAGCAGCTTAGCGACAGGGCTGGACGAGACCCAGTACTTC.

The V gene is TRBV9, the J gene TRBJ2-7; D ambiguous. This CDR3 contains 15 residues. Germline values: CDR1 SGDLS, CDR2 YYNGEE. V lost 0 bases to trimming and J lost 0 bases, with 10 bases between them. CDR3 nucleotide sequence: TGTGCCAGCAGCGTAGGCCAGGCCAGCTCCTACGAGCAGTACTTC. Translating gives CASSVGQASSYEQYF.

V usage is TRBV20-1 and J usage is TRBJ2-7; D uncertain. Trimming removed 3 bases at V and 4 bases at J, with 7 bases between. The CDR3 is 11 amino acids. Germline V lookup: CDR1 DFQATT, CDR2 SNEGSKA (reference sequence). As DNA, the CDR3 is TGCAGTGCTAGTGATCCATACGAGCAGTACTTC. It encodes CSASDPYEQYF.